These 23 T cell receptor beta chains originate from one sample sequenced in a study of immune heterogeneity within non-small cell lung tumors. Bulk tumor genomic DNA was the template, and each sample received 550 to 650 ng. Several biopsies per primary tumor, spaced far apart, were taken during surgery. Patients with untreated, newly diagnosed non-small cell lung cancer underwent curative surgery. Amplification of TCR beta CDR3 was performed by multiplex PCR with 32 V and 13 J primers. TCRdb independently ran MiXCR on the multiplex PCR reads; one entry per CDR3 protein. The sample lists some 14,000 distinct CDR3 sequences, approximately 30% occurring once. The specimen was lung tumor tissue. The origin of the receptors is a man aged 35 to 55 with non-small cell lung cancer.

The V and J genes are TRBV24-1 and TRBJ2-1; TRBD2 matches at 7 bases. With V trimmed by 2 bases and J by 5 bases, 8 bases remained unmatched. The length of the CDR3 is 16 residues. Per germline, CDR1 KGHDR and CDR2 SFDVKD. CDR3 amino acids: CATSDYGGGRNNEQFF. The CDR3, as DNA: TGTGCCACCAGTGATTATGGGGGAGGGCGGAACAATGAGCAGTTCTTC.

Comment on this clonotype: This may stem from a read error, because a much larger clone lies one nucleotide away. This rearrangement joins TRBV14 to TRBJ2-2, with 11 nucleotides matching TRBD2. This CDR3 is built from 18 residues. Germline assignment: CDR1 SGHDN and CDR2 FVKESK. Trimming removed 5 bases from V and 2 bases from J; junction bases left unmatched: 10. The CDR3 is CASSKPGLAGLNTGELFF. For the CDR3, the DNA is TGTGCCAGCAGCAAACCTGGACTAGCGGGCCTTAACACCGGGGAGCTGTTTTTT.

This chain links TRBV10-1 with TRBJ1-2; no reliable D call. This CDR3 region has 13 residues. Germline lookup yields CDR1 WNHNN and CDR2 SYGVQD (reference sequence). The V and J ends lost 4 bases and 9 bases respectively, with 15 bases between them. CDR3 in DNA: TGCGCCAGCAGTGGGTCCCTGGGATCGCGCTACACCTTC. Translated: CASSGSLGSRYTF.

There are many counts of this clonotype. The chain links TRBV10-3 to TRBJ2-3, with 11 bases aligning to TRBD2. The germline CDR1 and CDR2 sequences are ENHRY and SYGVKD. The CDR3 loop spans 13 amino acids. The trim removed 9 bases at V and 2 bases at J, leaving 1 base unmatched. DNA of the CDR3: TGTGCCATTAGCGGGAGGGTCACAGATACGCAGTATTTT. This sequence encodes CAISGRVTDTQYF.

The rearrangement uses TRBV6-2 or TRBV6-3 and TRBJ2-5; D call uncertain. CDR3 length: 13 amino acids. From germline, CDR1 is MNHEY and CDR2 SVGEGT. Trimming removed 7 bases from V and 0 bases from J, with 9 bases in between. CDR3 sequence: CASTGYNQETQYF. CDR3 nucleotides: TGTGCCAGCACTGGGTACAACCAAGAGACCCAGTACTTC.

The table lists this clonotype with many counts. The CDR3: CSMRGTGTAGNTIYF. CDR3 nucleotide sequence: TGCAGCATGAGGGGAACCGGGACAGCTGGAAACACCATATATTTT. V is TRBV29-1 and J is TRBJ1-3, with 7 bases that match TRBD1. This CDR3 is 15 amino acids long. The germline gives CDR1 SQVTM, CDR2 ANQGSEA. The V gene end was trimmed by 8 bases and the J gene end by 2 bases; junction bases not matched to a gene: 12.

The chain uses TRBV6-1 and TRBJ2-4, with D possibly TRBD1 on 6 matching bases. Germline-derived CDR1 and CDR2 are MNHNS and SASEGT. Trimming took off 9 bases at V and 1 base at J, with 16 bases between the two ends. The CDR3 has 15 amino acids. The CDR3: CASVTGGDAKNIQYF. The CDR3 DNA sequence: TGTGCCAGTGTGACAGGAGGAGATGCCAAAAACATTCAGTACTTC.

This clonotype qualifies as medium-sized. The chain uses TRBV9 and TRBJ2-1; 9 bases match TRBD2. From germline, CDR1 is SGDLS and CDR2 YYNGEE. V gave up 4 bases and J gave up 0 bases; unmatched junction bases: 8. There are 17 residues in the CDR3. The DNA of the CDR3 is TGTGCCAGCAGCACCGGACTAGCGATCAGCTCCTACAATGAGCAGTTCTTC. This sequence encodes CASSTGLAISSYNEQFF.

About this clonotype itself: A read error may produce the germline difference seen at one junction end. The chain employs TRBV11-3 and TRBJ2-3; D possibly corresponds to TRBD1 (5 bases). Germline loops: CDR1 SGHNT, CDR2 YENEEA. This CDR3 spans 14 amino acids. The CDR3 loop is CARSSGSSTDTQYF. The CDR3, as DNA: TGTGCCAGAAGCTCAGGGTCTAGCACAGATACGCAGTATTTT.

Sample share makes this clonotype medium-sized. The V call is TRBV3-1, the J call TRBJ2-7; 7 positions match TRBD1. Germline CDR1 reads LGHDT; CDR2 reads YNNKEL (reference sequence). The V segment lost 1 base and the J segment 3 bases; nucleotides outside the gene matches: 6. The CDR3 is made up of 15 amino acids. The CDR3 DNA sequence: TGTGCCAGCAGCCAAGTTTGGACAGGCCACTACGAGCAGTACTTC. Translating it yields CASSQVWTGHYEQYF.

Concerning this clonotype: A read error may explain this, as a much larger clone is one base away. The chain combines TRBV11-3 with TRBJ2-7, with D uncertain. Germline lookup yields CDR1 SGHNT and CDR2 YENEEA. This CDR3 is 13 amino acids long. This chain's CDR3 is CANSLAQNYEQYF. The CDR3 region has the DNA TGTGCCAACAGCTTAGCACAGAACTACGAGCAGTACTTC.

To note about this clonotype: Given a much more abundant clone one base away, this may be a read error. V usage is TRBV10-3 and J usage is TRBJ1-5, with no clear D. The germline gives CDR1 ENHRY, CDR2 SYGVKD. V lost 0 bases and J 2 bases, leaving 8 bases between the germline ends. The CDR3 runs to 15 residues. CDR3 nucleotides: TGTGCCATCAGTGAGTCGTTTTGGGGCAATCAGCCCCAGCATTTT. Encoded protein: CAISESFWGNQPQHF.

Notes on this clonotype: With a much larger clone just one base away, this may be a read error. J is TRBJ2-5 and V is TRBV11-2; no reliable D call. Germline CDR1 is SGHAT and CDR2 is FQNNGV. V lost 5 bases to trimming and J lost 1 base, with 14 bases between them. The CDR3 runs to 15 residues. CDR3 bases: TGTGCCAGCAGCATGGAGTGGCAGACCCAAGAGACCCAGTACTTC. Its translation: CASSMEWQTQETQYF. The full variable domain, its missing parts supplied by reference TRBV11-2 and TRBJ2-5, is EAGVAQSPRYKIIEKRQSVAFWCNPISGHATLYWYQQILGQGPKLLIQFQNNGVVDDSQLPKDRFSAERLKGVDSTLKIQPAKLEDSAVYLCASSMEWQTQETQYFGPGTRLLVL.

This clonotype is labeled medium-sized. The V and J genes are TRBV12-3 or TRBV12-4 and TRBJ2-7; 12 bases align to TRBD2. The CDR3 covers 17 residues. Trimming cost V 1 base and J 0 bases; bases outside gene matches: 4. The CDR3 DNA sequence: TGTGCCAGCAGTTTAGGTCCTAGCGGGAGGGGCTCCTACGAGCAGTACTTC. The encoded protein is CASSLGPSGRGSYEQYF.

This clonotype is deemed medium-sized. The V call is TRBV12-3 or TRBV12-4, the J call TRBJ2-5; 8 bases match TRBD1. J gave up 1 base and V 0 bases, and 4 bases lay outside the gene matches. The CDR3 sequence is 16 residues long. DNA of the CDR3: TGTGCCAGCAGTTTAGCGTGGACAGGGACCCAAGAGACCCAGTACTTC. This encodes CASSLAWTGTQETQYF.

CDR3 protein: CASSFRADTQYF. The DNA for the CDR3 is TGTGCCAGCAGCTTTCGGGCAGATACGCAGTATTTT. The V and J genes are TRBV11-3 and TRBJ2-3; D unclear. CDR1 and CDR2 from the germline V gene are SGHNT and YENEEA. The ends were cut back, 3 bases at V and 4 bases at J, with 5 bases in the middle. This CDR3 comprises 12 residues.

V and J are TRBV6-2 or TRBV6-3 and TRBJ1-1; 7 nucleotides line up with TRBD1. V lost 2 bases, J lost 4 bases, and 10 bases stayed unmatched. The CDR3 runs 16 residues. CDR1 is MNHEY and CDR2 is SVGEGT in the germline V gene. CDR3 sequence reads: CASSYSRQGGGTEAFF. The CDR3 DNA is TGTGCCAGCAGTTACAGCAGACAGGGAGGTGGCACTGAAGCTTTCTTT.

V usage is TRBV2 and J usage is TRBJ1-6; D is uncertain. V was shortened by 4 bases and J by 5 bases, with 6 bases between the two germline ends. Germline CDR1 SNHLY, CDR2 FYNNEI. The CDR3 has 13 residues. The CDR3 bases are TGTGCCAGCAGTGGGGAGGATAATTCACCCCTCCACTTT. Translating it yields CASSGEDNSPLHF.

This clonotype appeared a few times. The CDR3 is CASSQDLVRGDSTDTQYF. CDR3 DNA sequence: TGCGCCAGCAGCCAAGATCTCGTCCGGGGAGATTCGACAGATACGCAGTATTTT. This chain links TRBV4-3 with TRBJ2-3; TRBD2 is a possible D gene (5 bases). The germline gives CDR1 LGHNA, CDR2 YSLEER. The CDR3 contains 18 residues. V was cut by 0 bases and J by 3 bases, with 19 bases left in between.

This clonotype counts as medium-sized. The V call is TRBV19, the J call TRBJ1-1, with a weak D call TRBD1 (6 bases). This CDR3 region has 16 residues. The V gene lost 8 bases and the J gene lost 1 base, with 20 bases spanning the gap. Germline V gene lookup returns CDR1 LNHDA and CDR2 SQIVND (reference sequence). DNA for the CDR3: TGTGCCAGTTCTAGAGGAACAGGGTCAAGGAACACTGAAGCTTTCTTT. Translated: CASSRGTGSRNTEAFF.

The V call is TRBV19, the J call TRBJ2-2; no definite D call. The CDR3 extends over 13 amino acids. Per germline, CDR1 LNHDA and CDR2 SQIVND (reference sequence). Trimming left V 7 bases short and J 1 base short, with 7 bases between. DNA for the CDR3: TGTGCCAGTAAAGGCGGGAACACCGGGGAGCTGTTTTTT. Protein product: CASKGGNTGELFF. Looking up the rest from reference TRBV19 and TRBJ2-2 gives the full variable domain: DGGITQSPKYLFRKEGQNVTLSCEQNLNHDAMYWYRQDPGQGLRLIYYSQIVNDFQKGDIAEGYSVSREKKESFPLTVTSAQKNPTAFYLCASKGGNTGELFFGEGSRLTVL.

This clonotype was picked up a small number of times. The chain is built from TRBV10-2 and TRBJ1-2, with 8 bases lining up with TRBD1. This CDR3 region has 14 residues. The junction had 13 bases not matched to a gene; V was cut back by 8 bases and J by 8 bases. The germline V gene has CDR1 WSHSY and CDR2 SAAADI. The CDR3 loop reads CASRATGASYGYTF. The CDR3 coding sequence is TGCGCCAGCCGGGCGACAGGGGCGTCGTACGGCTACACCTTC.

This clonotype is medium-sized by share. V gene TRBV10-3 combines with J gene TRBJ1-2; no clear D. V was shortened by 0 bases and J by 1 base, with 9 bases between the two germline ends. There are 15 residues in the CDR3. Germline loops: CDR1 ENHRY, CDR2 SYGVKD. The CDR3 sequence is CAISESAGYNYGYTF. The CDR3 DNA is TGTGCCATCAGTGAGTCAGCGGGCTATAACTATGGCTACACCTTC.